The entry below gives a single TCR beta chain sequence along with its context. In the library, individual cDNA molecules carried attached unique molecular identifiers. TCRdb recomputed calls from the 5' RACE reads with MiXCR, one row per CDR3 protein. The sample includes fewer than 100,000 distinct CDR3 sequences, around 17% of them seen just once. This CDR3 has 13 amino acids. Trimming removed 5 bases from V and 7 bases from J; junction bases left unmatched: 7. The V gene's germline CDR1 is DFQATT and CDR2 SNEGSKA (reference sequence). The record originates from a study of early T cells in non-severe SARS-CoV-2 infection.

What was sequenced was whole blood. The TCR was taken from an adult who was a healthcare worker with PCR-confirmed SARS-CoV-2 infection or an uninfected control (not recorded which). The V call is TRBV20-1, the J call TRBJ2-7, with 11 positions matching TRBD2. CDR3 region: CSARPGLAEEQYF. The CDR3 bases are TGCAGTGCTCGCCCGGGACTAGCGGAAGAGCAGTACTTC.